Listed here are 18 T cell receptor beta chains from one sample, sequenced in a study of OX40 agonist ivuxolimab in advanced cancers. Some clones are missing from TCRdb's copy, which holds only in-frame ones; the method was immunoSEQ multiplex PCR. The sample yields about 57,000 clones, more than 75% seen once. This specimen consisted of CD4+ or CD8+ T cells sorted from blood, obtained in a trial of the OX40 agonist ivuxolimab. The receptors derive from an adult with an advanced solid tumor such as melanoma, head and neck, liver or kidney cancer.

The V gene is TRBV28, the J gene TRBJ1-2; 11 bases map to TRBD1. V was clipped by 5 bases and J by 7 bases; unmatched bases: 0. The CDR3 is 12 residues long. Germline-derived CDR1 and CDR2 are MDHEN and SYDVKM. The CDR3 is CASSGTGGGYTF. The CDR3, as DNA: TGTGCCAGCAGTGGGACAGGGGGTGGCTACACCTTC.

This chain uses TRBV9 with TRBJ1-2, with 7 bases lining up with TRBD1. The trim removed 0 bases at V and 2 bases at J, leaving 1 base unmatched. The CDR3 extends over 14 amino acids. The germline V gene has CDR1 SGDLS and CDR2 YYNGEE. The CDR3 region has the DNA TGTGCCAGCAGCGTAGAACAGGGGAACTATGGCTACACCTTC. It translates to CASSVEQGNYGYTF.

The V call is TRBV27, the J call TRBJ1-3, with D possibly TRBD1 on 6 matching bases. V gave up 0 bases and J gave up 4 bases, with 13 bases separating them. The CDR3 consists of 16 residues. Germline V gene lookup returns CDR1 MNHEY and CDR2 SMNVEV (reference sequence). As DNA, the CDR3 is TGTGCCAGCAGTTTATCCATCGGGACACTCGGAAACACCATATATTTT. Translated, it gives CASSLSIGTLGNTIYF.

CDR3 residues: CASSKGGKHSYNEQFF. CDR3 DNA: TGTGCCAGCAGCAAAGGGGGGAAACACTCCTACAATGAGCAGTTCTTC. V gene TRBV21-1 combines with J gene TRBJ2-1. TRBV21-1 is a known pseudogene. This CDR3 spans 16 amino acids.

This chain connects TRBV10-3 to TRBJ1-1; D unclear. Germline loops: CDR1 ENHRY, CDR2 SYGVKD. The CDR3 consists of 12 residues. The V end was cut by 3 bases, the J end by 4 bases, with 6 bases between. The chain's CDR3 is CAISDGFTEAFF. As DNA, the CDR3 is TGTGCCATCAGTGACGGGTTCACTGAAGCTTTCTTT.

The chain uses TRBV10-1 and TRBJ2-2; D unclear. This CDR3 is 14 amino acids long. The germline V gene encodes CDR1 WNHNN and CDR2 SYGVQD (reference sequence). Trimming removed 6 bases from V and 1 base from J, with 9 bases in between. The CDR3 spells CASRLTGNTGELFF. The CDR3 DNA sequence: TGCGCCAGCAGACTTACCGGGAACACCGGGGAGCTGTTTTTT.

J is TRBJ2-1 and V is TRBV6-5, with D perhaps matching TRBD1 (5 bases). Germline V CDR1 and CDR2: MNHEY, SVGAGI. This CDR3 is 14 amino acids long. The V and J ends lost 0 bases and 3 bases respectively, with 6 bases between them. The CDR3 nucleotides read TGTGCCAGCAGTTACTCAGGGGTCTACAATGAGCAGTTCTTC. This encodes CASSYSGVYNEQFF.

The rearrangement uses TRBV28 and TRBJ2-7, with 7 bases that match TRBD1. Germline V gene sequence: CDR1 MDHEN, CDR2 SYDVKM. V was clipped by 6 bases and J by 3 bases; unmatched bases: 8. This CDR3 region has 14 residues. CDR3 coding DNA: TGTGCCAGCAGGGAGACAGGGAGAAACTACGAGCAGTACTTC. Its translation is CASRETGRNYEQYF.

The J gene is TRBJ1-2, the V gene TRBV27, with a possible D match to TRBD1 (6 bases). V dropped 5 bases and J dropped 6 bases, with 16 bases sitting between them. CDR1 MNHEY and CDR2 SMNVEV come from the germline V gene (reference sequence). The CDR3 length is 14 residues. The CDR3 spells CASSQEGVGDGYTF. The CDR3 DNA reads as TGTGCCAGCAGTCAGGAGGGGGTAGGCGATGGCTACACCTTC.

The genes are TRBV4-1 and TRBJ2-3; TRBD2 aligns across 15 bases. V dropped 1 base and J dropped 4; count of bases not matched to a gene: 6. Germline values: CDR1 MGHRA, CDR2 YSYEKL. There are 18 residues in the CDR3. The CDR3 DNA reads TGCGCCAGCAGCCAAGCCGGGACTAGCGGGAGGTCTGCAGATACGCAGTATTTT. This translates into CASSQAGTSGRSADTQYF.

J is TRBJ2-7 and V is TRBV5-1; 7 bases line up with TRBD1. V lost 2 bases, J lost 2 bases, and 7 bases stayed unmatched. From germline, CDR1 is SGHRS and CDR2 YFSETQ. The CDR3 has 15 amino acids. CDR3 DNA: TGCGCCAGCAGCTTTACCAGGGGGTTTGCCTACGAGCAGTACTTC. Its protein product is CASSFTRGFAYEQYF.

This chain connects TRBV12-5 to TRBJ1-5; D is perhaps TRBD1 (5 bases). V gave up 3 bases and J gave up 1 base, with 10 bases separating them. The CDR3 consists of 15 residues. The germline V gene has CDR1 LGHNT and CDR2 FRNRAP. The chain's CDR3 is CASGFGEGSNQPQHF. The CDR3 region has the DNA TGTGCTAGTGGTTTTGGGGAGGGGAGCAATCAGCCCCAGCATTTT.

V and J are TRBV4-3 and TRBJ2-5; 7 bases agree with TRBD2. CDR1 is LGHNA, CDR2 YSLEER, per germline. This CDR3 region has 13 residues. V was pared by 4 bases and J by 5 bases, with 4 bases of the junction left unmatched. The CDR3: CASSRTRRETQYF. DNA of the CDR3: TGCGCCAGCAGCCGGACTAGGCGGGAGACCCAGTACTTC.

This clone was observed a few times. V gene TRBV27 combines with J gene TRBJ2-3, with 8 bases fitting TRBD2. J gave up 2 bases and V 5 bases, and 15 bases lay outside the gene matches. The germline CDR1 and CDR2 sequences are MNHEY and SMNVEV (reference sequence). The CDR3 runs 18 residues. The CDR3 reads CASSLALGGAYSTDTQYF. Written as DNA, the CDR3 is TGTGCCAGCAGTCTTGCGCTCGGGGGGGCGTATTCCACAGATACGCAGTATTTT.

V gene TRBV30 combines with J gene TRBJ2-7; the match to TRBD2 covers 9 bases. Germline values: CDR1 GTSNPN, CDR2 SVGIG (reference sequence). The CDR3 has 14 residues. With 0 bases clipped from V and 4 bases from J, the junction kept 4 bases outside the gene matches. The CDR3 protein is CAWSVRLAGYEQYF. CDR3 bases: TGTGCCTGGAGTGTCCGTCTAGCGGGGTACGAGCAGTACTTC.

The V and J genes are TRBV7-9 and TRBJ2-7; a possible D gene is TRBD1 (6 bases). CDR1 SEHNR and CDR2 FQNEAQ come from the germline V gene (reference sequence). The V gene lost 4 bases and the J gene lost 2 bases, with 12 bases spanning the gap. The CDR3 extends over 14 amino acids. CDR3 in amino acids: CASSYRTAPYEQYF. The CDR3 bases are TGTGCCAGCAGCTACCGGACAGCCCCCTACGAGCAGTACTTC.

This rearrangement joins TRBV10-1 to TRBJ2-2; the D gene is possibly TRBD2 (7 bases). CDR1 is WNHNN, CDR2 SYGVQD, per germline (reference sequence). V gave up 5 bases and J gave up 3 bases, with 10 bases separating them. This CDR3 region has 14 residues. The CDR3 loop reads CASSKGGDTGELFF. In DNA form, the CDR3 reads TGCGCCAGCAGTAAGGGGGGGGACACCGGGGAGCTGTTTTTT.

The V and J genes are TRBV6-1 and TRBJ1-2; D remains unclear. V was trimmed by 4 bases and J by 5 bases, leaving 8 bases between them. Germline CDR1 MNHNS, CDR2 SASEGT. There are 12 residues in the CDR3. CDR3 coding DNA: TGTGCCAGCAGTGTACAAGTGTATGGCTACACCTTC. Its protein product is CASSVQVYGYTF.